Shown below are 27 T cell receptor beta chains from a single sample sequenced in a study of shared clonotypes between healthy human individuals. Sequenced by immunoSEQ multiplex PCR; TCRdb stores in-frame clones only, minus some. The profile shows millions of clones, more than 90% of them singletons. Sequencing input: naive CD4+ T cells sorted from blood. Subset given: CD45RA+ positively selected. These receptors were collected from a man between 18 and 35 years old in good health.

CDR3: CASSPLPGTGGTDTQYF. For the CDR3, the DNA is TGCGCCAGCAGCCCCCTGCCCGGGACAGGGGGAACAGATACGCAGTATTTT. The rearrangement joins TRBV4-1 to TRBJ2-3; the match to TRBD1 covers 11 bases. Germline values: CDR1 MGHRA, CDR2 YSYEKL. V lost 4 bases and J lost 3; bases outside the gene matches: 9. There are 17 residues in the CDR3.

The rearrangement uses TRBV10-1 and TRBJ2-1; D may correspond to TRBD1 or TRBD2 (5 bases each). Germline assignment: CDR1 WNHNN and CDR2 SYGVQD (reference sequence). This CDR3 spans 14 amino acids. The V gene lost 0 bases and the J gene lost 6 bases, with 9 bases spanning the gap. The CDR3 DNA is TGCGCCAGCAGTGAGTCTCCGGGACGCAATGAGCAGTTCTTC. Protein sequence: CASSESPGRNEQFF.

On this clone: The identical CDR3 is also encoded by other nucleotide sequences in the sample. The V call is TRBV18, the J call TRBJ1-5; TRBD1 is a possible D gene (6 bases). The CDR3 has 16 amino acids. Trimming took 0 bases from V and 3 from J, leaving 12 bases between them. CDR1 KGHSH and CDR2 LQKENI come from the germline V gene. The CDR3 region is CASSPPSGGVNQPQHF. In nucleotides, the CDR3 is TGTGCCAGCTCACCACCGTCCGGGGGCGTCAATCAGCCCCAGCATTTT.

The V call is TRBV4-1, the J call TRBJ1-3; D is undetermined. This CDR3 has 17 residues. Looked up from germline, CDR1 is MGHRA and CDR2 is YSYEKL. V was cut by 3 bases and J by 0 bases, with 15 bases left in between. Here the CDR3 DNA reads TGCGCCAGCAGCCAGTCGGGAGCAGGCCGCTCTGGAAACACCATATATTTT. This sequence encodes CASSQSGAGRSGNTIYF.

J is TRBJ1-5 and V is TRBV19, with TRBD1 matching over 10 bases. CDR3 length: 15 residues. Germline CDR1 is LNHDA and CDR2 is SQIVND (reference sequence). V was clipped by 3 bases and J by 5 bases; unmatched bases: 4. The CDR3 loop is CASSISGTGDQPQHF. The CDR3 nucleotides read TGTGCCAGTAGTATTTCCGGGACAGGGGATCAGCCCCAGCATTTT.

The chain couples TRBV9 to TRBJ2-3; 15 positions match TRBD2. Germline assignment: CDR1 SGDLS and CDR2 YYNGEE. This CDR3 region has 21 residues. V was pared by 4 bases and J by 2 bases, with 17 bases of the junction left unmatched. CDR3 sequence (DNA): TGTGCCAGCAGCTTTTCCCCCTTTCCTCGGACTAGCGGGGGGGACACAGATACGCAGTATTTT. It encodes CASSFSPFPRTSGGDTDTQYF. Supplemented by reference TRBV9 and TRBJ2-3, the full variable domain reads DSGVTQTPKHLITATGQRVTLRCSPRSGDLSVYWYQQSLDQGLQFLIQYYNGEERAKGNILERFSAQQFPDLHSELNLSSLELGDSALYFCASSFSPFPRTSGGDTDTQYFGPGTRLTVL.

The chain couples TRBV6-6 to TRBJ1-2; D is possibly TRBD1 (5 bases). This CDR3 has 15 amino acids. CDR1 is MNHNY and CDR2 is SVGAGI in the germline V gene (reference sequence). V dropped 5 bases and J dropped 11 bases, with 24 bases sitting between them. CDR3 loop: CASSLLFGGGDGYTF. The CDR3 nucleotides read TGTGCCAGCAGTCTTCTTTTCGGTGGAGGGGACGGTTACACCTTC.

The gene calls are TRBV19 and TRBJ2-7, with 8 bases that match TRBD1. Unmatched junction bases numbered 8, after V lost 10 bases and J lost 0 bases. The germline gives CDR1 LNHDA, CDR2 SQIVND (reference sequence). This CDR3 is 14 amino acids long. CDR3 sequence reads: CATTGGQGSYEQYF. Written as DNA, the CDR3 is TGTGCCACAACCGGCGGACAGGGCTCCTACGAGCAGTACTTC.

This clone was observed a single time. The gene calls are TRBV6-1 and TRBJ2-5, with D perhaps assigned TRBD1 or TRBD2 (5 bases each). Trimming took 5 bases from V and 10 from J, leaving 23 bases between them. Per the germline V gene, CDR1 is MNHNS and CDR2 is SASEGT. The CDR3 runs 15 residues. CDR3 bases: TGTGCCAGCAGTCGGCTTTCGGGACCCTTGATTTTCCAGTACTTC. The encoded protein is CASSRLSGPLIFQYF.

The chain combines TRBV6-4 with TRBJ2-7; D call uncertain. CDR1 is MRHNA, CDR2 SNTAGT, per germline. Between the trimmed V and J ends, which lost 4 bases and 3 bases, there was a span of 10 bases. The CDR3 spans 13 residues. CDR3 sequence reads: CASSAETGYEQYF. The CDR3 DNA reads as TGTGCCAGCAGTGCAGAAACCGGCTACGAGCAGTACTTC.

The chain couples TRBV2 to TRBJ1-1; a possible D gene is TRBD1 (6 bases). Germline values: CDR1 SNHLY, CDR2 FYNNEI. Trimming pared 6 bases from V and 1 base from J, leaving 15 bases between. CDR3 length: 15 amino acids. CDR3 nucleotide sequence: TGTGCCAGCAGGCGTTGGGACATCACGAACACTGAAGCTTTCTTT. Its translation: CASRRWDITNTEAFF.

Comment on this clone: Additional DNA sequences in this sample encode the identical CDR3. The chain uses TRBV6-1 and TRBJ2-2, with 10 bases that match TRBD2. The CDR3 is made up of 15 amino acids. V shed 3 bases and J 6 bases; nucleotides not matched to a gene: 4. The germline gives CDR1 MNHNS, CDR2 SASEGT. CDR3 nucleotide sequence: TGTGCCAGCAGTGAGCTAGCGGGAGTATCCGGGGAGCTGTTTTTT. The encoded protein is CASSELAGVSGELFF.

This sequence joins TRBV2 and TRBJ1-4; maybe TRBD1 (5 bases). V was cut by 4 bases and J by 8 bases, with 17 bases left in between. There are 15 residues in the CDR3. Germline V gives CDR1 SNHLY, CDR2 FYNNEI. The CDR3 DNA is TGTGCCAGCAGTGTCCAACTCGGACACACAGAAAAACTGTTTTTT. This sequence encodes CASSVQLGHTEKLFF.

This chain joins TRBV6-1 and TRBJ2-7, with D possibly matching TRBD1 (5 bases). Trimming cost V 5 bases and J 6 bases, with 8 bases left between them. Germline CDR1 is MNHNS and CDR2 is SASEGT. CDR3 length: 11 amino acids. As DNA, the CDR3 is TGTGCCAGCAGTCGACAGTCCGAGCAGTACTTC. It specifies CASSRQSEQYF.

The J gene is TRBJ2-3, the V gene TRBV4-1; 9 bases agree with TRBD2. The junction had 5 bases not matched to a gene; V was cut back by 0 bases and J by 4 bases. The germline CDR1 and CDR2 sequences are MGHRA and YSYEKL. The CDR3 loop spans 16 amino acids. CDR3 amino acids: CASSQDSGLASDTQYF. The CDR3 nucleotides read TGCGCCAGCAGCCAAGATTCGGGACTAGCATCAGATACGCAGTATTTT.

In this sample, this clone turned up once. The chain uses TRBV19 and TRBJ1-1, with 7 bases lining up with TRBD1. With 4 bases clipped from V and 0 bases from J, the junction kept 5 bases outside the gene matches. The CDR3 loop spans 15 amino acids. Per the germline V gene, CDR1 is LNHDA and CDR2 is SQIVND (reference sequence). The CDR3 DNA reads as TGTGCCAGTAGTAAACCGGGACAGATGAACACTGAAGCTTTCTTT. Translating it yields CASSKPGQMNTEAFF.

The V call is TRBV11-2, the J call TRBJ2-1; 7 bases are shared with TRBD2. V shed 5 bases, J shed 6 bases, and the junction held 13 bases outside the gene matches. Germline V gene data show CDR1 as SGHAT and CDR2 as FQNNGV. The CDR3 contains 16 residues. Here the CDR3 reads CASSPYVGTTLNEQFF. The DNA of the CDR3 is TGTGCCAGCAGCCCATACGTCGGGACTACGCTCAATGAGCAGTTCTTC.

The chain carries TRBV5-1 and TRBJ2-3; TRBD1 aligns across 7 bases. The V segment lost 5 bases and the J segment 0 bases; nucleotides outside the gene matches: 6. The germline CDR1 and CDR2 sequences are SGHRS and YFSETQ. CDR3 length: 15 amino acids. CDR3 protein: CASRQTGFSTDTQYF. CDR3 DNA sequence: TGCGCCAGCAGACAGACAGGGTTTAGCACAGATACGCAGTATTTT.

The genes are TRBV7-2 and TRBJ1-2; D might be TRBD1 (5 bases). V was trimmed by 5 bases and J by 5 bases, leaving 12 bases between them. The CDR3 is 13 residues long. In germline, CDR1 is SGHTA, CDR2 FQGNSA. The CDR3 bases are TGTGCCAGCAGCCCAGAGGGGCAGTATGGCTACACCTTC. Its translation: CASSPEGQYGYTF.

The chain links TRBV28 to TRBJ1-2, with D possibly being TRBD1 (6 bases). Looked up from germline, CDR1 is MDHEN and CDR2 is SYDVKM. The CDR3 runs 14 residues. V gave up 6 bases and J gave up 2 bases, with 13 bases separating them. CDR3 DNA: TGTGCCAGCAGATTTACAGGGACCAACTATGGCTACACCTTC. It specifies CASRFTGTNYGYTF.

The chain's CDR3 is CASSGQVGTEAFF. The CDR3 coding sequence is TGCGCCAGCAGTGGGCAGGTTGGTACTGAAGCTTTCTTT. The gene calls are TRBV10-2 and TRBJ1-1; D gene unclear. This CDR3 has 13 amino acids. Per the germline V gene, CDR1 is WSHSY and CDR2 is SAAADI. V was pared by 4 bases and J by 5 bases, with 11 bases between.

For the CDR3, the DNA is TGTGCCATCAGTGAGTCTTGGGGGTATCGCTACACCTTC. This codes for CAISESWGYRYTF. The genes are TRBV10-3 and TRBJ1-2; the D gene is possibly TRBD1 (5 bases). From germline, CDR1 is ENHRY and CDR2 SYGVKD. The CDR3 contains 13 residues. V was pared by 0 bases and J by 9 bases, with 11 bases between.

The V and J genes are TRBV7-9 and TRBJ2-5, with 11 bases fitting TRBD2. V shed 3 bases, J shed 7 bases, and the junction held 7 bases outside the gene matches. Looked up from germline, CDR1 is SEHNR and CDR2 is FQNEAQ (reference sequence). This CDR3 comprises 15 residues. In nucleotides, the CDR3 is TGTGCCAGCAGCTTCAAGGGGACTAGCGGTCCGACCCAGTACTTC. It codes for CASSFKGTSGPTQYF.

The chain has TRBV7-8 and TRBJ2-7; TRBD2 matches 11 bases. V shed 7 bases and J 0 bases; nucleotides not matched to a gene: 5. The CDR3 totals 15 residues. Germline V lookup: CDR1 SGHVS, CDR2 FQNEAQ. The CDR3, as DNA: TGTGCCAGCACTCCCGGGACTAGCGGCTCCTACGAGCAGTACTTC. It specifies CASTPGTSGSYEQYF.

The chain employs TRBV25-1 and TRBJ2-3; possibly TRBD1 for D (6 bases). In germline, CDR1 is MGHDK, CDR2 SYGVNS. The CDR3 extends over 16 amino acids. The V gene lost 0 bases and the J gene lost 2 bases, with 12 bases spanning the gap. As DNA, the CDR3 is TGTGCCAGCAGTGAATATCTGGGGGCAGCCACAGATACGCAGTATTTT. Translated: CASSEYLGAATDTQYF.

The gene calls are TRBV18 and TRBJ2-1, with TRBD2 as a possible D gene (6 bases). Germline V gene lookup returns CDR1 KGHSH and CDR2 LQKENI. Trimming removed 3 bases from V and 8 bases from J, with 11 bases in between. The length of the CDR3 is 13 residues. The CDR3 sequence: CASSPQTRDEQFF. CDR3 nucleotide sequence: TGTGCCAGCTCACCGCAGACTAGGGATGAGCAGTTCTTC.

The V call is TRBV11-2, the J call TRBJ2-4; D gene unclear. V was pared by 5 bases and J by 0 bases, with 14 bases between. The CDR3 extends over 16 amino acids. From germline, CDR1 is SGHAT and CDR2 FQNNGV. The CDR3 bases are TGTGCCAGCAGCGCGCCGAGCCTTGGAGCCAAAAACATTCAGTACTTC. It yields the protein CASSAPSLGAKNIQYF.